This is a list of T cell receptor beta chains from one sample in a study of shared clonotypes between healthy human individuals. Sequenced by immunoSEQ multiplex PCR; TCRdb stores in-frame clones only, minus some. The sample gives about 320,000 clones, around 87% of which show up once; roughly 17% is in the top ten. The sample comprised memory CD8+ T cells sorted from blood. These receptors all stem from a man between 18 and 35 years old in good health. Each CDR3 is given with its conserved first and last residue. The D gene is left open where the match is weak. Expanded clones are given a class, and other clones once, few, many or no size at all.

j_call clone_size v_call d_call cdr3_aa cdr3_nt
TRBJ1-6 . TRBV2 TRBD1 CASRGDSEPNSPLHF TGTGCCAGCAGGGGGGACAGCGAGCCCAATTCACCCCTCCACTTT
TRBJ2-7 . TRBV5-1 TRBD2 CASSQGLAAHSSYEQYF TGCGCCAGCAGCCAAGGACTAGCGGCCCACAGCTCCTACGAGCAGTACTTC
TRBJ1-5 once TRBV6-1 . CASSWNRDSNQPQHF TGTGCCAGCAGTTGGAACCGGGACAGCAATCAGCCCCAGCATTTT
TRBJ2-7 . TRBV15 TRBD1 CATSREFLTGDTYEQYF TGTGCCACCAGCAGGGAATTCCTGACAGGGGATACCTACGAGCAGTACTTC
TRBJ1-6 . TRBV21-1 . CAGPADNSPLHF TGTGCCGGACCTGCGGATAATTCACCCCTCCACTTT
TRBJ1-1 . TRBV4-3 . CASSQDSSRVEGNTEAFF TGCGCCAGCAGCCAAGATTCGTCCCGGGTGGAGGGAAACACTGAAGCTTTCTTT
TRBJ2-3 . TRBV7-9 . CASSPRDLKADTQYF TGTGCCAGCAGCCCCCGGGACTTGAAGGCGGATACGCAGTATTTT
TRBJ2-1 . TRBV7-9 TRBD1 CASSLPDRGDYNEQFF TGTGCCAGCAGCTTACCGGACAGGGGCGACTACAATGAGCAGTTCTTC
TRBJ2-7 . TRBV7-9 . CASSPKTRTSYEQYF TGTGCCAGCAGCCCAAAGACTAGAACCTCCTACGAGCAGTACTTC
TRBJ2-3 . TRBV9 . CASSVDYTDTQYF TGTGCCAGCAGCGTAGACTACACAGATACGCAGTATTTT
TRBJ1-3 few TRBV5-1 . CASSLAQPGPSGNTIYF TGCGCCAGCAGCTTGGCACAGCCAGGGCCCTCTGGAAACACCATATATTTT
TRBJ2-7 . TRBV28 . CASSPTTSYEQYF TGTGCCAGCAGCCCTACTACGTCCTACGAGCAGTACTTC
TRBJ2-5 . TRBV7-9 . CASSLVGRGSETQYF TGTGCCAGCAGCTTAGTGGGCAGGGGATCAGAGACCCAGTACTTC
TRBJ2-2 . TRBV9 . CASSVRPRGGVGTGELFF TGTGCCAGCAGCGTTAGGCCGAGGGGCGGAGTCGGCACCGGGGAGCTGTTTTTT
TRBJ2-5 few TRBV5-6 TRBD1 CASSLGPTGGQETQYF TGTGCCAGCAGCTTGGGCCCGACAGGGGGCCAAGAGACCCAGTACTTC
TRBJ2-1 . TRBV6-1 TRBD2 CASSEAGTRRNEQFF TGTGCCAGCAGTGAAGCGGGGACTAGGAGGAATGAGCAGTTCTTC
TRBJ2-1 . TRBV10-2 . CASSFFTVWGLGEQFF TGCGCCAGCAGTTTTTTTACGGTTTGGGGTCTCGGTGAGCAGTTCTTC
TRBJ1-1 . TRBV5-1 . CASSPGPGGAEAFF TGCGCCAGCAGCCCCGGACCGGGCGGCGCTGAAGCTTTCTTT
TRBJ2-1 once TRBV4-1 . CASSPPTGWDNEQFF TGCGCCAGCAGCCCACCCACAGGGTGGGACAATGAGCAGTTCTTC
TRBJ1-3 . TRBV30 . CAWSGGQLRNTIYF TGTGCCTGGAGTGGGGGGCAGCTTAGAAACACCATATATTTT
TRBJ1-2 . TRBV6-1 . CASTEPWSGYGYTF TGTGCCAGCACCGAACCGTGGTCGGGTTATGGCTACACCTTC
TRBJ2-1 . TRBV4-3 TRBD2 CASSQEYREGYNEQFF TGCGCCAGCAGCCAAGAATATAGGGAGGGATACAATGAGCAGTTCTTC
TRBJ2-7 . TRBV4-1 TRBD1 CASSHRQGSYEQYF TGCGCCAGCAGCCACAGACAGGGTTCCTACGAGCAGTACTTC
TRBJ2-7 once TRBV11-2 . CASSSMSSYEQYF TGTGCCAGCAGCTCAATGAGCTCCTACGAGCAGTACTTC
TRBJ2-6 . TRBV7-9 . CASSLSSGANVLTF TGTGCCAGCAGCTTAAGTTCTGGGGCCAACGTCCTGACTTTC
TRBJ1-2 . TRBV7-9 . CASSGDIDRRNYGYTF TGTGCCAGCAGCGGGGATATAGACAGACGTAACTATGGCTACACCTTC
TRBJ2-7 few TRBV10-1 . CASSRDLSSYEQYF TGCGCCAGCAGTCGGGACTTAAGCTCCTACGAGCAGTACTTC
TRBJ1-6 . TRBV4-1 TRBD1 CASSQVTGANSPLHF TGCGCCAGCAGCCAAGTCACAGGGGCTAATTCACCCCTCCACTTT
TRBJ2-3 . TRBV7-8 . CASSLERGSTDTQYF TGTGCCAGCAGCTTAGAACGGGGAAGCACAGATACGCAGTATTTT
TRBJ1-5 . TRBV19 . CASSILPQGQPQHF TGTGCCAGTAGTATCCTGCCTCAGGGTCAGCCCCAGCATTTT
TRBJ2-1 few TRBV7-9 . CASSSLGGEGNEQFF TGTGCCAGCAGCTCCCTAGGCGGTGAGGGCAATGAGCAGTTCTTC
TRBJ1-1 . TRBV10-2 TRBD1 CASREGTGGNTEAFF TGCGCCAGCAGGGAAGGGACAGGGGGGAACACTGAAGCTTTCTTT
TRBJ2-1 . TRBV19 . CASSIGRAGPDNEQFF TGTGCCAGTAGTATAGGTAGGGCAGGGCCTGACAATGAGCAGTTCTTC
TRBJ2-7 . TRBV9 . CASSVGGVTYEQYF TGTGCCAGCAGCGTAGGTGGGGTTACCTACGAGCAGTACTTC